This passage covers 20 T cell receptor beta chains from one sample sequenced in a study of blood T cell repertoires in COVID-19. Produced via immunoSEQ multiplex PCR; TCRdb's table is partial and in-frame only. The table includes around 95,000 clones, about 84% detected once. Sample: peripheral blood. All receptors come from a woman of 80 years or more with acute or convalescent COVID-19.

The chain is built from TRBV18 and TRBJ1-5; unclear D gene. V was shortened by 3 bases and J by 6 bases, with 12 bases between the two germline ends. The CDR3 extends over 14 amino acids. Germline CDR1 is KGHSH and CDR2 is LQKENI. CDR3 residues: CASSPPGSAQPQHF. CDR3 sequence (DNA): TGTGCCAGCTCACCCCCGGGGTCCGCTCAGCCCCAGCATTTT.

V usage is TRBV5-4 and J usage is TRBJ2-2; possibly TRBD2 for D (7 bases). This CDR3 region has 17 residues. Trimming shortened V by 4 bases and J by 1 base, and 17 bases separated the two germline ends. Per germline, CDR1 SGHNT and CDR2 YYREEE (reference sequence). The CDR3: CASSRELRGGNTGELFF. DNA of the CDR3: TGTGCCAGCAGCCGAGAGCTAAGGGGGGGGAACACCGGGGAGCTGTTTTTT.

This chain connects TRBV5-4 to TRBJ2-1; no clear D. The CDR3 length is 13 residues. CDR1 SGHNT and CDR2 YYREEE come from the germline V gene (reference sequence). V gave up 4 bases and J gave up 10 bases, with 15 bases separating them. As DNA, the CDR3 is TGTGCCAGCAGCCCCAACCCGCCCGGGGAGCAGTTCTTC. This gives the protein CASSPNPPGEQFF.

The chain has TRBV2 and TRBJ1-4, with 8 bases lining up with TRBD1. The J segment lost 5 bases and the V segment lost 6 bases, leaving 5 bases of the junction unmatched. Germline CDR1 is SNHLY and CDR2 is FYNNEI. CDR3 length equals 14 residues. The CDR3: CASSVQGGNEKLFF. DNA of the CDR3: TGTGCCAGCAGCGTACAGGGGGGGAATGAAAAACTGTTTTTT. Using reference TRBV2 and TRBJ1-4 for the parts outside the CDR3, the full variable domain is EPEVTQTPSHQVTQMGQEVILRCVPISNHLYFYWYRQILGQKVEFLVSFYNNEISEKSEIFDDQFSVERPDGSNFTLKIRSTKLEDSAMYFCASSVQGGNEKLFFGSGTQLSVL.

Here the CDR3 reads CAWSPGQNNQPQHF. The CDR3 coding sequence is TGTGCCTGGAGCCCGGGACAGAATAATCAGCCCCAGCATTTT. The rearrangement joins TRBV30 to TRBJ1-5; 7 bases match TRBD1. The V and J ends lost 3 bases and 4 bases, in that order; junction bases with no gene match: 6. Germline CDR1 is GTSNPN and CDR2 is SVGIG (reference sequence). This CDR3 has 14 residues.

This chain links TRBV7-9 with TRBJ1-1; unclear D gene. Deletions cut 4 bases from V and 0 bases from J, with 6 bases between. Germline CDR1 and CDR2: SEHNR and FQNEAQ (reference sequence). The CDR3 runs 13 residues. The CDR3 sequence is CASSSPVNTEAFF. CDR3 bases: TGTGCCAGCAGCTCTCCAGTGAACACTGAAGCTTTCTTT.

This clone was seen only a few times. This CDR3 reads CASSRQGPGELFF. The CDR3 bases are TGTGCCAGCAGCCGACAGGGTCCCGGGGAGCTGTTTTTT. The chain couples TRBV3-1 (or the pseudogene TRBV3-2) to TRBJ2-2; 7 bases agree with TRBD1. From germline, CDR1 is LGHDT and CDR2 YNNKEL (reference sequence). The CDR3 extends over 13 amino acids. V gave up 4 bases and J gave up 6 bases; unmatched junction bases: 2.

This CDR3 is CASSLREGQPQHF. DNA of the CDR3: TGTGCCAGCAGCTTAAGAGAGGGTCAGCCCCAGCATTTT. This sequence joins TRBV7-9 and TRBJ1-5; D unclear. In germline, CDR1 is SEHNR, CDR2 FQNEAQ (reference sequence). The CDR3 sequence is 13 residues long. V was trimmed by 2 bases and J by 6 bases, leaving 8 bases between them.

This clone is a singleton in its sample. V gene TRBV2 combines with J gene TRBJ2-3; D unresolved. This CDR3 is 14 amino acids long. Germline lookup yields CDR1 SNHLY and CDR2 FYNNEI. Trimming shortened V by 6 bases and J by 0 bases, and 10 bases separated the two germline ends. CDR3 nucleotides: TGTGCCAGCAGCGTCTATTCTAGCACAGATACGCAGTATTTT. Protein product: CASSVYSSTDTQYF.

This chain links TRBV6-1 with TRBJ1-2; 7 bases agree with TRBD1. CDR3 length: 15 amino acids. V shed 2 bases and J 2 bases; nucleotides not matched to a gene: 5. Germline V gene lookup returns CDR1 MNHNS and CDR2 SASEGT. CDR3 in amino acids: CASSEQGEANYGYTF. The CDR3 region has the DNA TGTGCCAGCAGTGAACAGGGGGAGGCGAACTATGGCTACACCTTC.

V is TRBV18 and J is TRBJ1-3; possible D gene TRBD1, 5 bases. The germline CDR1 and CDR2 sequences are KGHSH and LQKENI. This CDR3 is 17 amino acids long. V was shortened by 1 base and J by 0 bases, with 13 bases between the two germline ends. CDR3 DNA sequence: TGTGCCAGCTCACCACGGGGGGGACTGAGCTCTGGAAACACCATATATTTT. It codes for CASSPRGGLSSGNTIYF. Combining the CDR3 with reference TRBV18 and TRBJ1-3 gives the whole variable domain NAGVMQNPRHLVRRRGQEARLRCSPMKGHSHVYWYRQLPEEGLKFMVYLQKENIIDESGMPKERFSAEFPKEGPSILRIQQVVRGDSAAYFCASSPRGGLSSGNTIYFGEGSWLTVV.

The CDR3, as DNA: TGTGCCTGGAGTTTGGCCCAGGGGAGTCAGCCCCAGCATTTT. Translation gives CAWSLAQGSQPQHF. This chain joins TRBV30 and TRBJ1-5; D possibly corresponds to TRBD1 (6 bases). The ends were cut back, 2 bases at V and 6 bases at J, with 14 bases in the middle. Germline-derived CDR1 and CDR2 are GTSNPN and SVGIG (reference sequence). This CDR3 region has 14 residues. Looking up the rest from reference TRBV30 and TRBJ1-5 gives the full variable domain: SQTIHQWPATLVQPVGSPLSLECTVEGTSNPNLYWYRQAAGRGLQLLFYSVGIGQISSEVPQNLSASRPQDRQFILSSKKLLLSDSGFYLCAWSLAQGSQPQHFGDGTRLSIL.

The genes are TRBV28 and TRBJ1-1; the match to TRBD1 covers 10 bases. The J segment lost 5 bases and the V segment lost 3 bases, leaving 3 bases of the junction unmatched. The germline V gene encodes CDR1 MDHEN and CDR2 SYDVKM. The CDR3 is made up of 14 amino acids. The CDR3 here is CASSFPGQGTEAFF. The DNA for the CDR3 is TGTGCCAGCAGTTTCCCGGGACAGGGGACTGAAGCTTTCTTT.

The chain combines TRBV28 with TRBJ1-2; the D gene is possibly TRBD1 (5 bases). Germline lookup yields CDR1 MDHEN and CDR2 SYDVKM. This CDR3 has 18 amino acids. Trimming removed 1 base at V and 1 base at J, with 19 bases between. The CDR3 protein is CASSLFPSGGGLNYGYTF. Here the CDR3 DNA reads TGTGCCAGCAGTTTATTCCCAAGTGGGGGGGGACTTAACTATGGCTACACCTTC.

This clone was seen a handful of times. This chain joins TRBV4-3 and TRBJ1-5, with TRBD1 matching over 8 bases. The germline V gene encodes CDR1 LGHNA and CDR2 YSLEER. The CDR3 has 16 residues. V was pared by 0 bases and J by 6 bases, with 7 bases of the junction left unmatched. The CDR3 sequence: CASSQDWGTGGQPQHF. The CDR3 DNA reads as TGCGCCAGCAGCCAAGATTGGGGGACAGGAGGTCAGCCCCAGCATTTT.

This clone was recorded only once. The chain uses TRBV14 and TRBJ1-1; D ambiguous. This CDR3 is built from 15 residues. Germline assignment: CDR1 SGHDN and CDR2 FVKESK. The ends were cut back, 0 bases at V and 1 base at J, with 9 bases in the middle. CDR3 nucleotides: TGTGCCAGCAGCCAAGATCCTAGGCCGAACACTGAAGCTTTCTTT. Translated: CASSQDPRPNTEAFF.

The CDR3: CARSLRQGGKTQYF. CDR3 DNA sequence: TGTGCCAGAAGCCTAAGACAGGGAGGAAAGACCCAGTACTTC. This rearrangement joins TRBV5-3 to TRBJ2-5, with TRBD1 as a possible D gene (7 bases). TRBV5-3 is an ORF for which the function is uncertain. CDR3 length equals 14 residues. The V gene lost 4 bases and the J gene lost 6 bases, with 16 bases spanning the gap.

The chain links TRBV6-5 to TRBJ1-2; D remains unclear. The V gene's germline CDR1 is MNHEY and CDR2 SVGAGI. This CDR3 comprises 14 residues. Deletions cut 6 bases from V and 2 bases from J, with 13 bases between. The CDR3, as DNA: TGTGCCAGCAGAAGGAATCAGGCGAACTATGGCTACACCTTC. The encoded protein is CASRRNQANYGYTF.

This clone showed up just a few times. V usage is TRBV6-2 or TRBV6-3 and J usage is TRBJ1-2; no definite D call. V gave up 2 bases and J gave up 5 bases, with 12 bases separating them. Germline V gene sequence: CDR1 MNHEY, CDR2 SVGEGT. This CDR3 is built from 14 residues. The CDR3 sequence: CASSYAEVGYGYTF. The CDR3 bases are TGTGCCAGCAGTTACGCTGAGGTCGGGTATGGCTACACCTTC.

The CDR3 sequence: CASSHRERNSPLHF. Written as DNA, the CDR3 is TGTGCCAGCAGCCATAGGGAGCGTAATTCACCCCTCCACTTT. The gene calls are TRBV3-1 (or the pseudogene TRBV3-2) and TRBJ1-6; D call uncertain. The germline CDR1 and CDR2 sequences are LGHDT and YNNKEL (reference sequence). CDR3 size: 14 residues. V lost 3 bases and J 6 bases, leaving 9 bases between the germline ends.